These 27 T cell receptor beta chains were sequenced from one sample in a study of blood T cell repertoires in COVID-19. Profiled with immunoSEQ multiplex PCR; TCRdb holds only in-frame clones, not every one. The table lists approximately 290,000 clones, 70% to 85% of them singletons. What was sequenced was peripheral blood. All receptors derive from a human donor with COVID-19, enrolled during active disease. The donor label of this sample is uncertain.

The chain recombines TRBV7-9 with TRBJ2-1, with 14 bases lining up with TRBD2. The junction had 6 bases not matched to a gene; V was cut back by 5 bases and J by 9 bases. Per germline, CDR1 SEHNR and CDR2 FQNEAQ (reference sequence). The CDR3 extends over 15 amino acids. CDR3 in amino acids: CASSPGLAGAGEQFF. In DNA, the CDR3 is TGTGCCAGCAGCCCGGGACTAGCGGGAGCAGGTGAGCAGTTCTTC.

The chain employs TRBV7-2 and TRBJ2-3; 8 bases map to TRBD1. V was pared by 5 bases and J by 2 bases, with 9 bases of the junction left unmatched. The CDR3 totals 16 residues. CDR1 SGHTA and CDR2 FQGNSA come from the germline V gene. The CDR3 sequence: CASSPWTGTTTDTQYF. The CDR3 DNA sequence: TGTGCCAGCAGCCCCTGGACAGGGACCACCACAGATACGCAGTATTTT.

This chain uses TRBV2 with TRBJ1-6, with D possibly being TRBD1 (5 bases). Trimming left V 10 bases short and J 6 bases short, with 19 bases between. There are 15 residues in the CDR3. Germline assignment: CDR1 SNHLY and CDR2 FYNNEI. CDR3 loop: CATATGEASNSPLHF. The DNA for the CDR3 is TGTGCCACCGCTACAGGTGAAGCTTCTAATTCACCCCTCCACTTT.

This clone is a singleton in its sample. This chain links TRBV28 with TRBJ2-7; no clear D gene. V shed 2 bases and J shed 6 bases, with 11 bases lying between them. Germline V gene lookup returns CDR1 MDHEN and CDR2 SYDVKM. The CDR3 has 13 residues. As DNA, the CDR3 is TGTGCCAGCAGTTTAATACAGAGCCGCGAGCAGTACTTC. This sequence encodes CASSLIQSREQYF.

The chain couples TRBV7-6 to TRBJ2-3; TRBD2 aligns across 7 bases. The ends lost 5 bases at V and 0 bases at J; junction bases unmatched: 11. Germline assignment: CDR1 SGHVS and CDR2 FNYEAQ. The CDR3 length is 17 residues. CDR3 residues: CASSQGRRELSTDTQYF. CDR3 DNA: TGTGCCAGCAGCCAAGGACGGCGGGAGTTGAGCACAGATACGCAGTATTTT.

This chain links TRBV5-5 with TRBJ2-3; D gene ambiguous. Germline V gene data show CDR1 as SGHKS and CDR2 as YYEKEE (reference sequence). V was cut by 0 bases and J by 0 bases, with 11 bases left in between. This CDR3 has 16 amino acids. The CDR3 bases are TGTGCCAGCAGCTTGGTGGGCAGTTCTAGCACAGATACGCAGTATTTT. Translation: CASSLVGSSSTDTQYF.

This chain links TRBV9 with TRBJ2-3; the match to TRBD2 covers 10 bases. This CDR3 has 16 residues. CDR1 is SGDLS and CDR2 is YYNGEE in the germline V gene. The V gene end was trimmed by 2 bases and the J gene end by 1 base; junction bases not matched to a gene: 4. Written as DNA, the CDR3 is TGTGCCAGCAGCGTTGCTAGCGGGAGCCGCACAGATACGCAGTATTTT. Its translation is CASSVASGSRTDTQYF.

This sequence joins TRBV14 and TRBJ2-4, with 7 positions matching TRBD1. V shed 2 bases, J shed 6 bases, and the junction held 4 bases outside the gene matches. From germline, CDR1 is SGHDN and CDR2 FVKESK. CDR3 length equals 14 residues. In DNA form, the CDR3 reads TGTGCCAGCAGCCAAAGGTCAGGGGGAAACATTCAGTACTTC. This codes for CASSQRSGGNIQYF.

The rearrangement joins TRBV6-6 to TRBJ1-5, with D maybe TRBD1 (6 bases). The V and J ends lost 6 bases and 8 bases respectively, with 17 bases between them. Germline CDR1 MNHNY, CDR2 SVGAGI (reference sequence). This CDR3 comprises 14 residues. The CDR3 DNA reads as TGTGCCAGCAGGTTTCGACAGGTCCGTGAGCCCCAGCATTTT. Translating gives CASRFRQVREPQHF.

The chain uses TRBV29-1 and TRBJ2-1; 15 bases match TRBD2. V gave up 7 bases and J gave up 4 bases; unmatched junction bases: 5. The germline gives CDR1 SQVTM, CDR2 ANQGSEA. This CDR3 has 15 amino acids. The CDR3 here is CSAGTSGRTYNEQFF. The DNA for the CDR3 is TGCAGCGCAGGGACTAGCGGGAGGACATACAATGAGCAGTTCTTC.

This chain links TRBV19 with TRBJ2-7; 10 bases are a match to TRBD2. Germline trimming cut 3 bases from V and 0 bases from J; bases unmatched to any gene: 14. The CDR3 extends over 19 amino acids. Germline V lookup: CDR1 LNHDA, CDR2 SQIVND (reference sequence). The DNA of the CDR3 is TGTGCCAGTAGTATCCGGCTAGCGGGAGCTACCTCCGCCTCCTACGAGCAGTACTTC. It translates to CASSIRLAGATSASYEQYF.

The chain employs TRBV7-2 and TRBJ2-1; 8 bases agree with TRBD1. The trim removed 4 bases at V and 3 bases at J, leaving 5 bases unmatched. The CDR3 runs 15 residues. Looked up from germline, CDR1 is SGHTA and CDR2 is FQGNSA. This CDR3 reads CASSSGTGVYNEQFF. Written as DNA, the CDR3 is TGTGCCAGCAGCTCGGGGACAGGTGTCTACAATGAGCAGTTCTTC.

This sequence joins TRBV30 and TRBJ2-7; 13 bases are shared with TRBD2. The CDR3 covers 15 residues. The V segment lost 1 base and the J segment 4 bases; nucleotides outside the gene matches: 4. The germline V gene encodes CDR1 GTSNPN and CDR2 SVGIG (reference sequence). The CDR3: CAWSGLAGGSYEQYF. The DNA for the CDR3 is TGTGCCTGGAGTGGACTAGCGGGAGGTTCGTACGAGCAGTACTTC.

The V and J genes are TRBV5-1 and TRBJ2-1; 8 positions match TRBD2. V lost 0 bases, J lost 9 bases, and 5 bases stayed unmatched. This CDR3 region has 14 residues. Germline V gives CDR1 SGHRS, CDR2 YFSETQ. The CDR3 protein is CASSLVGLGTEQFF. CDR3 DNA: TGCGCCAGCAGCTTGGTGGGACTAGGGACTGAGCAGTTCTTC.

The chain employs TRBV3-1 (or the pseudogene TRBV3-2) and TRBJ1-2, with no clear D. The CDR3 runs to 14 residues. Germline CDR1 and CDR2: LGHDT and YNNKEL (reference sequence). V lost 3 bases, J lost 6 bases, and 14 bases lay in between. CDR3 DNA sequence: TGTGCCAGCAGCCACCACACAGTGGAGGATGGCTACACCTTC. Translated, it gives CASSHHTVEDGYTF.

J is TRBJ1-1 and V is TRBV6-5, with 10 bases that match TRBD1. The CDR3 has 15 amino acids. Germline V gives CDR1 MNHEY, CDR2 SVGAGI. The J segment lost 4 bases and the V segment lost 5 bases, leaving 7 bases of the junction unmatched. CDR3 in DNA: TGTGCCAGCAGTCCAACCCGGGACAGGGGCACTGAAGCTTTCTTT. Protein: CASSPTRDRGTEAFF.

The chain links TRBV20-1 to TRBJ1-5; 8 positions agree with TRBD1. The CDR3 loop spans 13 amino acids. Germline values: CDR1 DFQATT, CDR2 SNEGSKA (reference sequence). V lost 3 bases and J lost 7; bases outside the gene matches: 5. In nucleotides, the CDR3 is TGCAGTGCTAGTTCAGGGGGCGGGCAGCCCCAGCATTTT. Translation gives CSASSGGGQPQHF.

The chain carries TRBV3-1 (or the pseudogene TRBV3-2) and TRBJ2-1, with D uncertain. Germline CDR1 and CDR2: LGHDT and YNNKEL (reference sequence). The CDR3 consists of 16 residues. V gave up 0 bases and J gave up 0 bases, with 9 bases separating them. The CDR3 sequence: CASSQDPGGSYNEQFF. Written as DNA, the CDR3 is TGTGCCAGCAGCCAAGACCCCGGCGGCTCCTACAATGAGCAGTTCTTC.

This clone was picked up one time. The V gene is TRBV7-3, the J gene TRBJ2-7, with D perhaps matching TRBD2 (5 bases). The CDR3 sequence is 13 residues long. CDR1 SGHTA and CDR2 FQGTGA come from the germline V gene. V lost 1 base to trimming and J lost 6 bases, with 10 bases between them. The CDR3 sequence is CASSLNERGEQYF. The CDR3 region has the DNA TGTGCCAGCAGCTTAAACGAACGGGGCGAGCAGTACTTC.

V is TRBV19 and J is TRBJ1-5; no clear D. The germline gives CDR1 LNHDA, CDR2 SQIVND (reference sequence). CDR3 length: 12 amino acids. V lost 2 bases to trimming and J lost 11 bases, with 10 bases between them. This chain's CDR3 is CASSISGRAQHF. DNA for the CDR3: TGTGCCAGTAGTATATCGGGGAGGGCCCAGCATTTT.

V gene TRBV28 combines with J gene TRBJ1-6, with 9 bases that match TRBD1. CDR1 and CDR2 from the germline V gene are MDHEN and SYDVKM. V gave up 3 bases and J gave up 7 bases; unmatched junction bases: 4. CDR3 length: 15 amino acids. CDR3 amino acids: CASSFGTGRNSPLHF. As DNA, the CDR3 is TGTGCCAGCAGTTTCGGGACAGGGCGGAATTCACCCCTCCACTTT.

The chain joins TRBV9 to TRBJ1-4, with TRBD1 matching over 10 bases. V gave up 4 bases and J gave up 7 bases; unmatched junction bases: 7. Germline assignment: CDR1 SGDLS and CDR2 YYNGEE. This CDR3 has 15 amino acids. The CDR3 reads CASSPGTGEGEKLFF. The CDR3 DNA sequence: TGTGCCAGCAGCCCAGGGACAGGGGAGGGTGAAAAACTGTTTTTT. The full variable domain, with the rest looked up from reference TRBV9 and TRBJ1-4, is DSGVTQTPKHLITATGQRVTLRCSPRSGDLSVYWYQQSLDQGLQFLIQYYNGEERAKGNILERFSAQQFPDLHSELNLSSLELGDSALYFCASSPGTGEGEKLFFGSGTQLSVL.

This sequence joins TRBV2 and TRBJ2-7; perhaps TRBD2 as D (5 bases). Germline-derived CDR1 and CDR2 are SNHLY and FYNNEI. The CDR3 is 15 residues long. V gave up 2 bases and J gave up 7 bases, with 18 bases separating them. In nucleotides, the CDR3 is TGTGCCAGCAGTGAAAAGCTAGCTACTATTTGGGAGCAGTACTTC. Translation: CASSEKLATIWEQYF.

The CDR3 loop is CASRATGGGTEAFF. As DNA, the CDR3 is TGTGCCAGCAGAGCGACAGGGGGCGGCACTGAAGCTTTCTTT. This chain links TRBV7-3 with TRBJ1-1; 10 bases match TRBD1. This CDR3 region has 14 residues. The J segment lost 4 bases and the V segment lost 6 bases, leaving 5 bases of the junction unmatched. Per the germline V gene, CDR1 is SGHTA and CDR2 is FQGTGA. Based on the CDR3 plus reference TRBV7-3 and TRBJ1-1, the full variable domain is GAGVSQTPSNKVTEKGKYVELRCDPISGHTALYWYRQSLGQGPEFLIYFQGTGAADDSGLPNDRFFAVRPEGSVSTLKIQRTERGDSAVYLCASRATGGGTEAFFGQGTRLTVV.

This chain uses TRBV5-1 with TRBJ2-1; 7 bases match TRBD2. The V and J ends lost 0 bases and 2 bases, in that order; junction bases with no gene match: 5. Germline V CDR1 and CDR2: SGHRS, YFSETQ. This CDR3 is 16 amino acids long. The CDR3 protein is CASSLAGGSTYNEQFF. The CDR3 nucleotides are TGCGCCAGCAGCTTGGCAGGCGGGAGTACCTACAATGAGCAGTTCTTC.

The rearrangement uses TRBV28 and TRBJ1-3; 7 bases agree with TRBD1. The trim removed 5 bases at V and 3 bases at J, leaving 4 bases unmatched. Germline assignment: CDR1 MDHEN and CDR2 SYDVKM. The CDR3 is 14 residues long. The CDR3 loop reads CASSTGAYGNTIYF. The CDR3 DNA follows: TGTGCCAGCAGTACAGGGGCTTATGGAAACACCATATATTTT.

On this clone itself: One end of the junction fails to match germline, which may point to a read error. The chain employs TRBV7-7 and TRBJ2-2; D is undetermined. This CDR3 is built from 13 residues. Germline V gene data show CDR1 as SSHAT and CDR2 as FNYEAQ (reference sequence). The CDR3 DNA is TGTGCTAGCAGCTCGACATCTAAGGGGGAGCTGTTTTTT. Encoded protein: CASSSTSKGELFF. The entire variable domain, with the rest obtained from reference TRBV7-7 and TRBJ2-2, is as follows: GAGVSQSPRYKVTKRGQDVTLRCDPISSHATLYWYQQALGQGPEFLTYFNYEAQPDKSGLPSDRFSAERPEGSISTLTIQRTEQRDSAMYRCASSSTSKGELFFGEGSRLTVL.